Below are 26 T cell receptor beta chains sequenced from a single sample in a study of blood T cell repertoires in COVID-19. Profiled with immunoSEQ multiplex PCR; TCRdb holds only in-frame clones, not every one. The sample has around 140,000 clones, around 87% seen once; the top ten hold more than 2%. Sequencing input: peripheral blood. The receptor source for this set is a man in his 70s with active COVID-19.

The chain links TRBV2 to TRBJ1-6; D call uncertain. V was trimmed by 4 bases and J by 7 bases, leaving 5 bases between them. Germline lookup yields CDR1 SNHLY and CDR2 FYNNEI. The CDR3 runs 12 residues. The chain's CDR3 is CASSVPNSPLHF. The CDR3 DNA reads as TGTGCCAGCAGTGTTCCGAATTCACCCCTCCACTTT.

This clone appeared a single time. CDR3 loop: CASSGLVRETQYF. DNA for the CDR3: TGTGCCAGCAGCGGACTAGTGCGGGAGACCCAGTACTTC. J is TRBJ2-5 and V is TRBV5-6; 7 positions agree with TRBD2. This CDR3 has 13 amino acids. The V gene end was trimmed by 4 bases and the J gene end by 5 bases; junction bases not matched to a gene: 5. Per germline, CDR1 SGHDT and CDR2 YYEEEE.

V is TRBV19 and J is TRBJ1-3; 8 bases fit TRBD1. The CDR3 contains 14 residues. The germline V gene encodes CDR1 LNHDA and CDR2 SQIVND (reference sequence). V gave up 7 bases and J gave up 1 base; unmatched junction bases: 3. CDR3 coding DNA: TGTGCCAGTACGGACAGGGCGTCTGGAAACACCATATATTTT. Translating it yields CASTDRASGNTIYF.

This clone was seen just once. The chain uses TRBV28 and TRBJ1-1; tentatively, D is TRBD1 (6 bases). Deletions cut 7 bases from V and 0 bases from J, with 18 bases between. The CDR3 is 16 residues long. CDR1 is MDHEN, CDR2 SYDVKM, per germline. Here the CDR3 reads CASTIRPTGMNTEAFF. The CDR3 coding sequence is TGTGCCAGCACTATACGGCCAACAGGGATGAACACTGAAGCTTTCTTT.

The chain employs TRBV28 and TRBJ1-1; a possible D gene is TRBD1 (5 bases). This CDR3 is built from 15 residues. Deletions cut 4 bases from V and 0 bases from J, with 12 bases between. Germline V gives CDR1 MDHEN, CDR2 SYDVKM. The CDR3 loop reads CASSSQGILNTEAFF. The CDR3 DNA follows: TGTGCCAGCAGTTCCCAGGGTATCCTGAACACTGAAGCTTTCTTT.

The chain couples TRBV9 to TRBJ2-7; 7 nucleotides agree with TRBD1. V trimming: 4 bases; J trimming: 5 bases; junction bases outside the gene matches: 9. The CDR3 spans 14 residues. Germline V gene sequence: CDR1 SGDLS, CDR2 YYNGEE. CDR3 coding DNA: TGTGCCAGCAGCCCGTACAGGGGCGGTAACGAGCAGTACTTC. It specifies CASSPYRGGNEQYF.

The V gene is TRBV4-2, the J gene TRBJ2-3, with a tentative D call TRBD1 (5 bases). Germline-derived CDR1 and CDR2 are LGHNA and YNFKEQ. The CDR3 loop spans 17 amino acids. Trimming took off 0 bases at V and 0 bases at J, with 13 bases between the two ends. The CDR3 bases are TGTGCCAGCAGCCAAGATTGGGGCACCTCTAGCACAGATACGCAGTATTTT. Residues: CASSQDWGTSSTDTQYF.

The rearrangement links TRBV5-1 to TRBJ2-5; 9 nucleotides agree with TRBD1. This CDR3 is built from 15 residues. Germline V lookup: CDR1 SGHRS, CDR2 YFSETQ. The V gene end was trimmed by 4 bases and the J gene end by 2 bases; junction bases not matched to a gene: 6. The CDR3 loop is CASSPIGTGQETQYF. CDR3 in DNA: TGCGCCAGCAGCCCAATCGGGACAGGGCAAGAGACCCAGTACTTC.

The genes are TRBV19 and TRBJ2-1; weak D call: TRBD2 (6 bases). The CDR3 is 16 amino acids. Trimming removed 4 bases at V and 1 base at J, with 14 bases between. Germline values: CDR1 LNHDA, CDR2 SQIVND (reference sequence). The CDR3 DNA is TGTGCCAGTAGTACATTAGCGGCTTTTTCCTACAATGAGCAGTTCTTC. It codes for CASSTLAAFSYNEQFF.

The count of this clone is one. The CDR3 nucleotides read TGTGCCAGCAGAAGGACAGGGGCTCGAATGAACACTGAAGCTTTCTTT. Amino acid sequence: CASRRTGARMNTEAFF. The genes are TRBV5-8 and TRBJ1-1; 9 bases align to TRBD1. The germline V gene has CDR1 SGHTS and CDR2 YDEGEE. Trimming removed 5 bases from V and 0 bases from J; junction bases left unmatched: 8. The CDR3 is made up of 16 amino acids.

The chain carries TRBV5-4 and TRBJ2-5, with a tentative D call TRBD1 (6 bases). CDR1 and CDR2 (germline): SGHNT, YYREEE (reference sequence). Trimming removed 4 bases from V and 5 bases from J, with 18 bases in between. This CDR3 has 15 residues. Written as DNA, the CDR3 is TGTGCCAGCAGCCAATCAACAGGGTTACGGGAGACCCAGTACTTC. This encodes CASSQSTGLRETQYF.

This clone was observed a few times. The chain carries TRBV5-1 and TRBJ2-7; 7 positions match TRBD2. CDR1 is SGHRS and CDR2 is YFSETQ in the germline V gene. V gave up 0 bases and J gave up 3 bases; unmatched junction bases: 6. CDR3 length: 15 amino acids. CDR3 in DNA: TGCGCCAGCAGCTTGGCAGCGGGGACGTACTACGAGCAGTACTTC. Translated, it gives CASSLAAGTYYEQYF.

The rearrangement links TRBV24-1 to TRBJ2-3; D might be TRBD2 (6 bases). The germline V gene has CDR1 KGHDR and CDR2 SFDVKD. V dropped 4 bases and J dropped 7 bases, with 14 bases sitting between them. This CDR3 has 14 amino acids. The CDR3 protein is CATSDGPGENTQYF. The CDR3 DNA follows: TGTGCCACCAGTGACGGACCGGGAGAAAATACGCAGTATTTT.

The chain employs TRBV18 and TRBJ1-1; D is possibly TRBD1 (5 bases). The length of the CDR3 is 13 residues. Trimming removed 1 base at V and 10 bases at J, with 13 bases between. The germline V gene encodes CDR1 KGHSH and CDR2 LQKENI. CDR3 region: CASSPQGRGVAFF. CDR3 in DNA: TGTGCCAGCTCACCACAGGGGCGCGGAGTAGCTTTCTTT.

J is TRBJ2-3 and V is TRBV4-1; 11 positions agree with TRBD2. V shed 2 bases, J shed 0 bases, and the junction held 7 bases outside the gene matches. This CDR3 has 18 residues. Per the germline V gene, CDR1 is MGHRA and CDR2 is YSYEKL. In nucleotides, the CDR3 is TGCGCCAGCAGCCAAAGATCGGGACTAGCGGCTAGCACAGATACGCAGTATTTT. The encoded protein is CASSQRSGLAASTDTQYF.

This clone came up a few times. V and J are TRBV7-7 and TRBJ2-2; no reliable D call. The CDR3 spans 15 residues. Germline V gives CDR1 SSHAT, CDR2 FNYEAQ (reference sequence). V shed 5 bases and J shed 2 bases, with 12 bases lying between them. The CDR3 bases are TGTGCCAGCAGCCCGAGCGTAGGAAACACCGGGGAGCTGTTTTTT. It yields the protein CASSPSVGNTGELFF. The full variable domain, in which reference TRBV7-7 and TRBJ2-2 provide the parts outside the CDR3, is GAGVSQSPRYKVTKRGQDVTLRCDPISSHATLYWYQQALGQGPEFLTYFNYEAQPDKSGLPSDRFSAERPEGSISTLTIQRTEQRDSAMYRCASSPSVGNTGELFFGEGSRLTVL.

This chain links TRBV28 with TRBJ1-2; 9 nucleotides agree with TRBD1. CDR3 length: 16 residues. The junction had 6 bases not matched to a gene; V was cut back by 4 bases and J by 0 bases. Germline CDR1 MDHEN, CDR2 SYDVKM. The CDR3 DNA follows: TGTGCCAGCAGTTCAGACGGGACAGGGACTAACTATGGCTACACCTTC. Amino acids: CASSSDGTGTNYGYTF.

The chain uses TRBV2 and TRBJ2-4; possibly TRBD1 for D (5 bases). The V gene's germline CDR1 is SNHLY and CDR2 FYNNEI. There are 14 residues in the CDR3. Trimming removed 5 bases at V and 4 bases at J, with 12 bases between. The DNA for the CDR3 is TGTGCCAGCAGTCCCCAGGGAATTAAAAACATTCAGTACTTC. This sequence encodes CASSPQGIKNIQYF. Full variable domain (outside the CDR3, taken from reference TRBV2 and TRBJ2-4): EPEVTQTPSHQVTQMGQEVILRCVPISNHLYFYWYRQILGQKVEFLVSFYNNEISEKSEIFDDQFSVERPDGSNFTLKIRSTKLEDSAMYFCASSPQGIKNIQYFGAGTRLSVL.

V is TRBV11-1 and J is TRBJ2-7; 14 nucleotides align to TRBD2. V lost 2 bases, J lost 9 bases, and 3 bases stayed unmatched. The CDR3 is 14 residues long. Germline V gene lookup returns CDR1 SGHAT and CDR2 FQDESV (reference sequence). The CDR3 here is CASSLQGLAGVQYF. In DNA form, the CDR3 reads TGTGCCAGCAGCTTACAGGGACTAGCGGGAGTGCAGTACTTC.

The rearrangement links TRBV5-4 to TRBJ1-2, with D perhaps matching TRBD1 (5 bases). The CDR3 extends over 15 amino acids. Germline CDR1 is SGHNT and CDR2 is YYREEE (reference sequence). The V end lost 0 bases, the J end lost 3 bases, and 12 bases lay between the germline ends. CDR3 amino acids: CASSLGGGEDYGYTF. The CDR3 DNA is TGTGCCAGCAGCTTGGGCGGAGGGGAGGACTATGGCTACACCTTC.

J is TRBJ2-7 and V is TRBV5-4; 11 positions agree with TRBD2. CDR3 length: 15 residues. V lost 4 bases and J lost 6; bases outside the gene matches: 9. Per the germline V gene, CDR1 is SGHNT and CDR2 is YYREEE (reference sequence). The CDR3: CASSTSSGRTVEQYF. CDR3 in DNA: TGTGCCAGCAGCACTTCTAGCGGGAGGACTGTCGAGCAGTACTTC.

V usage is TRBV3-1 (or the pseudogene TRBV3-2) and J usage is TRBJ2-7; TRBD1 agrees at 12 bases. This CDR3 region has 15 residues. V shed 3 bases and J 9 bases; nucleotides not matched to a gene: 9. CDR1 and CDR2 from the germline V gene are LGHDT and YNNKEL (reference sequence). The CDR3 coding sequence is TGTGCCAGCAGCCAGGGGACAGGGGGCGGCTCCGGGCAGTACTTC. It yields the protein CASSQGTGGGSGQYF.

The chain has TRBV24-1 and TRBJ2-2, with a tentative D call TRBD2 (7 bases). The length of the CDR3 is 18 residues. Trimming left V 5 bases short and J 1 base short, with 19 bases between. CDR1 and CDR2 from the germline V gene are KGHDR and SFDVKD. The DNA for the CDR3 is TGTGCCACCAGTGTGGGGGGGCAGGGACGAGGGAACACCGGGGAGCTGTTTTTT. Translating it yields CATSVGGQGRGNTGELFF.

The chain uses TRBV12-3 or TRBV12-4 and TRBJ2-7; TRBD1 matches at 9 bases. The J segment lost 5 bases and the V segment lost 6 bases, leaving 5 bases of the junction unmatched. The CDR3 loop spans 13 amino acids. Written as DNA, the CDR3 is TGTGCCAGCAGGCGGACAGGGGTCGACGAGCAGTACTTC. Protein: CASRRTGVDEQYF.

This clone was seen only once. This rearrangement joins TRBV25-1 to TRBJ2-7, with unresolved D. V was pared by 1 base and J by 3 bases, with 7 bases between. CDR1 MGHDK and CDR2 SYGVNS come from the germline V gene. CDR3 size: 13 residues. The DNA of the CDR3 is TGTGCCAGCAGTGAATCAAGGAGCTACGAGCAGTACTTC. Its protein is CASSESRSYEQYF.

The J gene is TRBJ1-3, the V gene TRBV6-5; perhaps TRBD1 as D (6 bases). Germline V gene lookup returns CDR1 MNHEY and CDR2 SVGAGI. The CDR3 is 16 residues long. V shed 2 bases and J shed 0 bases, with 11 bases lying between them. This CDR3 reads CASSYDRPISGNTIYF. The CDR3 DNA sequence: TGTGCCAGCAGTTACGACAGGCCCATCTCTGGAAACACCATATATTTT.